This T cell receptor beta chain comes out of a study of blood T cell repertoires in COVID-19. Germline V lookup: CDR1 MNHNY, CDR2 SVGAGI (reference sequence). Trimming cost V 4 bases and J 2 bases, with 12 bases left between them. CDR3 size: 14 residues. Original methodology: Estimation of nucleated cell counts relied on the amplification of reference gene primers. Here immunoSEQ multiplex PCR was the method, and the copy in TCRdb shows in-frame clones only, minus some. Clone size and V and J calls were adopted from that table, with D and trimming inferred from the DNA. This table has about 160,000 clones, 65% to 80% appearing once.

The chain carries TRBV6-6 and TRBJ2-7; possible D gene TRBD2, 5 bases. The clonotype comes from a man aged 55 to 70 with acute or convalescent COVID-19. The sequenced sample was peripheral blood. This CDR3 reads CASSFTGSTYEQYF. The CDR3, as DNA: TGTGCCAGCAGTTTTACGGGGAGCACCTACGAGCAGTACTTC.